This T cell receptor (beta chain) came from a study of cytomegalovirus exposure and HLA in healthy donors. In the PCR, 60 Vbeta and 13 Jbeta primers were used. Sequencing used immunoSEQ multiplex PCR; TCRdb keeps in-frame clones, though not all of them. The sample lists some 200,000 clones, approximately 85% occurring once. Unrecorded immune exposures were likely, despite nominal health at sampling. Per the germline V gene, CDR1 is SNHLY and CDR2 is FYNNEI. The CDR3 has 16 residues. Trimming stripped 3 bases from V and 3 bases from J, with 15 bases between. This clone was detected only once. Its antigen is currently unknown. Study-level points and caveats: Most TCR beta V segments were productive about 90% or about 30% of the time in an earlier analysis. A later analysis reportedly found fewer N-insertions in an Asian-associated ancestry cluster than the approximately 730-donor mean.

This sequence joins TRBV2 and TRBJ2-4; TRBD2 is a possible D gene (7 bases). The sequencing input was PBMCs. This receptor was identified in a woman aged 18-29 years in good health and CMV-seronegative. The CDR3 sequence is CASSDWGAGDKNIQYF. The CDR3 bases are TGTGCCAGCAGTGATTGGGGGGCGGGGGACAAAAACATTCAGTACTTC. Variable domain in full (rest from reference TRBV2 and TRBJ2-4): EPEVTQTPSHQVTQMGQEVILRCVPISNHLYFYWYRQILGQKVEFLVSFYNNEISEKSEIFDDQFSVERPDGSNFTLKIRSTKLEDSAMYFCASSDWGAGDKNIQYFGAGTRLSVL.